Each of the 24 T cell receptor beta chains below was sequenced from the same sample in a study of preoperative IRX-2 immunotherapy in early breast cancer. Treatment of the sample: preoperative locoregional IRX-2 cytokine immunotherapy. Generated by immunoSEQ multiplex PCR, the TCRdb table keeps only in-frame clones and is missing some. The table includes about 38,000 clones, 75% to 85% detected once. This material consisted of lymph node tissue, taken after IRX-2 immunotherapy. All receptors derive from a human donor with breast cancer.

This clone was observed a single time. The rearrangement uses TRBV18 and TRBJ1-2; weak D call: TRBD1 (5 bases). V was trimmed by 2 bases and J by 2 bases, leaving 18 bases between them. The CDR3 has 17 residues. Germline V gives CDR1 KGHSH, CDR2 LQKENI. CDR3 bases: TGTGCCAGCTCACCAGGCCAGACTCTAAGGGGAAACTATGGCTACACCTTC. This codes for CASSPGQTLRGNYGYTF.

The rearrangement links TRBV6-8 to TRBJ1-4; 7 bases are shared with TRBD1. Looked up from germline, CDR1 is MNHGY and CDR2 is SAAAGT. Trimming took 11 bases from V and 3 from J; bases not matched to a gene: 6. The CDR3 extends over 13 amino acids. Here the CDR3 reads CASTGTANEKLFF. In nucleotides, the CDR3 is TGTGCCTCAACCGGGACAGCTAATGAAAAACTGTTTTTT.

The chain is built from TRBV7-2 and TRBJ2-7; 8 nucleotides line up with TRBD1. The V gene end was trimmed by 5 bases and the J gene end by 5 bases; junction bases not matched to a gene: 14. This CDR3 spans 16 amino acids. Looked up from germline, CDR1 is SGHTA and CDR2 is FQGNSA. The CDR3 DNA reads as TGTGCCAGCAGCAGAGATGGACAGGGCCTTTTGGACGAGCAGTACTTC. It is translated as CASSRDGQGLLDEQYF.

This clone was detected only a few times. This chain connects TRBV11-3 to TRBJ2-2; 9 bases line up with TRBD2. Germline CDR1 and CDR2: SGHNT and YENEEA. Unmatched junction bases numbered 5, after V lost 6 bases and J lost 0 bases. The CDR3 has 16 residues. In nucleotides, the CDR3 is TGTGCCAGCAGGAGGCTAGCGGGAACGAACACCGGGGAGCTGTTTTTT. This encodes CASRRLAGTNTGELFF.

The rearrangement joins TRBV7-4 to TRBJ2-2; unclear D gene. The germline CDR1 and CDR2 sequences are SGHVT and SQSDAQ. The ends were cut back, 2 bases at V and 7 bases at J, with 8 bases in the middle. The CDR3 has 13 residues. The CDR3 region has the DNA TGTGCCAGCAGCTTATATCTCGGCGGGGAGCTGTTTTTT. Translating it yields CASSLYLGGELFF.

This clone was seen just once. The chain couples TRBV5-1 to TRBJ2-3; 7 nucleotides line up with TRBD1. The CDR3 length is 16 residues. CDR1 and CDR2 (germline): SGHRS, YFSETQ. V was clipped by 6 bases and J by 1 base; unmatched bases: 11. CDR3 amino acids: CASTVSRDSGTDTQYF. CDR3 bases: TGCGCCAGCACCGTCTCCCGGGACAGCGGCACAGATACGCAGTATTTT.

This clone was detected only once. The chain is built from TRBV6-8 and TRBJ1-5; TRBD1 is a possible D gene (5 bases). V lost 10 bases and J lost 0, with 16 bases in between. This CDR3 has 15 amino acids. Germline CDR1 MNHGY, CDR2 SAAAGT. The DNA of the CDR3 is TGTGCCATCAGCAATCAGGGAAATAGCAATCAGCCCCAGCATTTT. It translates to CAISNQGNSNQPQHF.

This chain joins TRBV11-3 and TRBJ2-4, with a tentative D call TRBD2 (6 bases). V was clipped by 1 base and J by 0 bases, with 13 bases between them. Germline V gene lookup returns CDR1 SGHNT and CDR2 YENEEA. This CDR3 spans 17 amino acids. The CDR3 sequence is CASSLGGQGLAKNIQYF. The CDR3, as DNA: TGTGCCAGCAGCTTAGGAGGGCAGGGACTAGCCAAAAACATTCAGTACTTC.

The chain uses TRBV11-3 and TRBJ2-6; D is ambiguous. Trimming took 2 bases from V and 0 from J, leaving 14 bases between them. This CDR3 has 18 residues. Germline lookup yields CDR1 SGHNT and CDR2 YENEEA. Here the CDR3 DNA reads TGTGCCAGCAGCTTACGGTACAACCTAAACTCTGGGGCCAACGTCCTGACTTTC. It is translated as CASSLRYNLNSGANVLTF. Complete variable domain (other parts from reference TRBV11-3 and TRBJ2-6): EAGVVQSPRYKIIEKKQPVAFWCNPISGHNTLYWYLQNLGQGPELLIRYENEEAVDDSQLPKDRFSAERLKGVDSTLKIQPAELGDSAVYLCASSLRYNLNSGANVLTFGAGSRLTVL.

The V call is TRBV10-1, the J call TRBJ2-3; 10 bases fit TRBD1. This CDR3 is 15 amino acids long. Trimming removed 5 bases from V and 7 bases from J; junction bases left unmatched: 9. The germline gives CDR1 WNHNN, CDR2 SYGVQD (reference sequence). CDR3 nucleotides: TGCGCCAGCAGTCCAACCGGACAGGGGGAGAATACGCAGTATTTT. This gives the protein CASSPTGQGENTQYF.

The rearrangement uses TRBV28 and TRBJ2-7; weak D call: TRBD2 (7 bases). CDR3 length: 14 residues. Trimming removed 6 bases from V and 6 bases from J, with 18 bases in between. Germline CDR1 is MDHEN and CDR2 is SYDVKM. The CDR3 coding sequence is TGTGCCAGCAGCCCCCCGGGGGGCTTCGTCGAGCAGTACTTC. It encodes CASSPPGGFVEQYF.

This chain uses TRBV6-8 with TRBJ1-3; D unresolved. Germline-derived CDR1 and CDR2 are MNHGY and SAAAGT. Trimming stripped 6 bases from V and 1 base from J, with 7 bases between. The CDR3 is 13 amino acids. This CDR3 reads CASRNSSGNTIYF. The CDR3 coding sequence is TGTGCCAGCAGAAATTCATCTGGAAACACCATATATTTT.

CDR3 bases: TGTGCCAGTAGTGCCGGGACAGAAAATTACGTCGGCGAGCAGTACTTC. Translated, it gives CASSAGTENYVGEQYF. The V and J genes are TRBV19 and TRBJ2-7; 7 bases line up with TRBD1. CDR1 is LNHDA, CDR2 SQIVND, per germline (reference sequence). J was trimmed by 6 bases and V by 5 bases; bases with no gene match: 16. The length of the CDR3 is 16 residues.

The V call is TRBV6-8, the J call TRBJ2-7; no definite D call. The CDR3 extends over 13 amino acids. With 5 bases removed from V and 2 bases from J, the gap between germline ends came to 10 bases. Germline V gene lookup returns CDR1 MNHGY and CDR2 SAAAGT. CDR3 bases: TGTGCCAGCAGTGACGGCCGGACCTACGAGCAGTACTTC. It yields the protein CASSDGRTYEQYF.

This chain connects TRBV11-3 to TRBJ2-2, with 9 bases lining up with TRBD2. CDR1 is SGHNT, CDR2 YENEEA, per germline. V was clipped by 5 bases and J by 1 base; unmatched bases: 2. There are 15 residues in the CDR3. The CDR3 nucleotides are TGTGCCAGCAGCAGTAGCGGGGGGAACACCGGGGAGCTGTTTTTT. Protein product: CASSSSGGNTGELFF.

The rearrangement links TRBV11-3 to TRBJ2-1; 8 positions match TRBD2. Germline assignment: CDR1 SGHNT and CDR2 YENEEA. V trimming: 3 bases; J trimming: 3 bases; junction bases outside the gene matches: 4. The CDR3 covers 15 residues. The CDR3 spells CASSFTSGFYNEQFF. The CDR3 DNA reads TGTGCCAGCAGCTTTACTAGCGGTTTCTACAATGAGCAGTTCTTC.

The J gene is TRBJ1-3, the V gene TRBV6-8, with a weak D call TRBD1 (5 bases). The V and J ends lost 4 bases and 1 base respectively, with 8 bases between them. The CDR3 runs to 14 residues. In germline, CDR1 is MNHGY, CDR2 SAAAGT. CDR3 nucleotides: TGTGCCAGCAGTTGGGGGGGATCTGGAAACACCATATATTTT. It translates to CASSWGGSGNTIYF.

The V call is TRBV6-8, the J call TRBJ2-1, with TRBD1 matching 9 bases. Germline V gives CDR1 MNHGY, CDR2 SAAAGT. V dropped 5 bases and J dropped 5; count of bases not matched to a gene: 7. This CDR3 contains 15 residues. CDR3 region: CASSDRGGPDNEQFF. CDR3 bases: TGTGCCAGCAGTGACAGGGGGGGACCCGACAATGAGCAGTTCTTC.

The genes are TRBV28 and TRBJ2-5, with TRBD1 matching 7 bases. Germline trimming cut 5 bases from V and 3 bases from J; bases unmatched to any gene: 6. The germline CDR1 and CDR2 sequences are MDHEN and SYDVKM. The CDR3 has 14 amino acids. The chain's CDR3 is CASSPRTGEETQYF. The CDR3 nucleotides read TGTGCCAGCAGTCCCCGGACAGGAGAAGAGACCCAGTACTTC.

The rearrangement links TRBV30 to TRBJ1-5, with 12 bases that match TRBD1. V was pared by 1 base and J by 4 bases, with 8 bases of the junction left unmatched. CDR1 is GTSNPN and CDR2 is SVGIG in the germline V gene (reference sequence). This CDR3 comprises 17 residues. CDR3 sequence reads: CAWSAGTGGWGNQPQHF. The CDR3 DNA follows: TGTGCCTGGAGTGCCGGGACAGGGGGCTGGGGAAATCAGCCCCAGCATTTT.

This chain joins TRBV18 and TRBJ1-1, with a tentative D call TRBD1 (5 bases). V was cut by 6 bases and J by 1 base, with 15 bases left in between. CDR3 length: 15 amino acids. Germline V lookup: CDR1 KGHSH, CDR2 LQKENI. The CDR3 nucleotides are TGTGCCAGCTCCGGGGGATCAGGCTCGAACACTGAAGCTTTCTTT. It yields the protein CASSGGSGSNTEAFF.

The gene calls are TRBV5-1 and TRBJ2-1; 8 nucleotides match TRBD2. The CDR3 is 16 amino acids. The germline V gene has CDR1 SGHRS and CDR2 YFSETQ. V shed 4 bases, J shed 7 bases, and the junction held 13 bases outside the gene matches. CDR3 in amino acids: CASSILTGGLGNEQFF. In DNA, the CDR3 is TGCGCCAGCAGCATCCTTACGGGGGGGCTCGGAAATGAGCAGTTCTTC.

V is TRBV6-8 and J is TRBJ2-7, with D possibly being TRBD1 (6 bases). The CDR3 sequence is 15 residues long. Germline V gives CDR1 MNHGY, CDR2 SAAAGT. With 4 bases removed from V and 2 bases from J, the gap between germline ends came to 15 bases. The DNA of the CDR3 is TGTGCCAGCAGTTTACATACAGGGCGCCCCTACGAGCAGTACTTC. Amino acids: CASSLHTGRPYEQYF.

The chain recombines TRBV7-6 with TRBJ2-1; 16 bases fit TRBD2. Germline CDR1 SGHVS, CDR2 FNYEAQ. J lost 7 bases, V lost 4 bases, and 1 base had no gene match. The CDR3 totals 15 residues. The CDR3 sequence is CASSSGLAGGNEQFF. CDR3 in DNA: TGTGCCAGCAGCTCGGGACTAGCGGGGGGGAATGAGCAGTTCTTC.